This is a list of T cell receptor beta chains from one sample in a study of blood T cell repertoires in COVID-19. The data were produced by immunoSEQ multiplex PCR, yet TCRdb's version contains in-frame clones alone and is incomplete. Of around 62,000 clones listed, 80% to 95% were seen once; the top ten hold around 2.6%. Material: peripheral blood. These receptors were obtained from a man between 65 and 85 years old with active COVID-19. Each CDR3 is given without its conserved first and last residue. Not all rows give a size; the values are once, few, many and, for expanded clones, a class.

clone_size j_call v_call cdr3_aa
. TRBJ2-5 TRBV9 ASSVVAGAPQETQY
. TRBJ2-3 TRBV9 ASSVVSGMSTDTQY
. TRBJ1-3 TRBV3-1/TRBV3-2 ASSQSGTGGLGNTIY
. TRBJ2-1 TRBV28 ASSLSAGGPSYNEQF
. TRBJ1-6 TRBV6-6 ASSPPPGIRSDSPLH
. TRBJ2-7 TRBV19 ASSPGTRNTEQY
. TRBJ1-1 TRBV9 ASSVEGARTEAF
. TRBJ1-2 TRBV4-3 ASSQDGANYGYT
. TRBJ1-2 TRBV10-1 ASSTGTSQRGYT
. TRBJ2-1 TRBV24-1 ATSDSVGQGYNEQF
. TRBJ1-6 TRBV3-1/TRBV3-2 ASKNSGANNSPLH
. TRBJ1-6 TRBV6-2/TRBV6-3 ASSYAVGGTGDNSPLH
. TRBJ2-1 TRBV29-1 SVDRGYNEQF
. TRBJ1-2 TRBV28 ASSEQGNYGYT
. TRBJ2-1 TRBV5-1 ASSLSGQGADEQF
. TRBJ1-3 TRBV6-5 ASSYSEESSGNTIY
. TRBJ1-6 TRBV6-6 ASSYLIGDGGSPLH
. TRBJ1-1 TRBV5-6 ASSALFREPTEAF
. TRBJ2-1 TRBV7-3 ASSFAGGHNEQF
. TRBJ2-1 TRBV9 ASSVGLQTTDNEQF
. TRBJ1-1 TRBV7-2 ASTTIRGTEAF
. TRBJ1-1 TRBV10-3 AISWDRENTEAF
. TRBJ2-5 TRBV9 ASSPGQGTETQY
. TRBJ1-2 TRBV5-1 ASSLEGGVVDGYT
. TRBJ1-1 TRBV5-1 ASSFGGGWTEAF
. TRBJ1-2 TRBV10-2 ASTRDRGANYGYT
. TRBJ2-5 TRBV19 ASSSPDRARGTQY
once TRBJ1-4 TRBV29-1 SGTSGTGGEGEKLF
. TRBJ2-6 TRBV7-2 ASSSTVSPTGANVLT
. TRBJ1-2 TRBV3-1/TRBV3-2 ASSQRTGNYGYT
. TRBJ1-2 TRBV15 ATSRDAGSNYGYT
. TRBJ2-2 TRBV7-3 ASRDSNTGELF
. TRBJ1-2 TRBV5-1 ASSAGQGTGYT
. TRBJ2-5 TRBV6-4 ASSETGLRGQETQY
. TRBJ2-5 TRBV9 ANGGDRSQETQY
few TRBJ2-1 TRBV7-8 ASSPSRGAGNEQF
. TRBJ2-1 TRBV5-4 ASSLVGLAVEHNEQF
. TRBJ2-6 TRBV7-9 ASSSQGAGANVLT
. TRBJ2-3 TRBV6-5 AIQPGGADTQY
. TRBJ1-2 TRBV18 ASSPTGKVDYGYT